Listed below are T cell receptor beta chains from one sample, sequenced in a study of CXCR3-negative and CXCR3-positive naive CD8 T cells. No DNA is given; TCRdb re-called the 5' RACE reads and lists each CDR3 protein once. The sample's table shows 150,000 to 180,000 distinct CDR3 sequences. What was sequenced was naive CXCR3+ CD8+ T cells from blood. All receptors derive from a human donor in good health. Some clones in this sample may be carry-over from other donors' samples. CDR3s include the opening cysteine and the closing phenylalanine or tryptophan.

TRBV19	TRBJ1-5	CASSPDIGPGNRPQHF
TRBV29-1	TRBJ2-7	CSVEMTGYEQYF
TRBV5-1	TRBJ1-5	CASSQGGINQPQHF
TRBV5-1	TRBJ2-1	CASSSDLAGVYNEQFF
TRBV14	TRBJ2-7	CASSHSDSYEQYF
TRBV27	TRBJ2-2	CASSSIPGQGNTGELFF
TRBV6-5	TRBJ1-5	CASSQGTGPYQPQHF
TRBV7-2	TRBJ2-3	CASSLKALAGGPGTDTQYF
TRBV4-1	TRBJ1-5	CASSQEETGAQPQHF
TRBV12-3/TRBV12-4	TRBJ2-7	CASSLGKLEQYF
TRBV28	TRBJ1-3	CASRQTGQISGNTIYF
TRBV27	TRBJ2-1	CASSPLMGAVYNEQFF
TRBV7-9	TRBJ1-1	CASSSTDTPPITTEAFF
TRBV5-6	TRBJ2-5	CASSWWGQEETQYF
TRBV7-9	TRBJ1-1	CASTDRGSEAFF
TRBV29-1	TRBJ2-3	CSVTPRTSGSTDTQYF
TRBV12-3/TRBV12-4	TRBJ2-3	CASSTSQAGVGPDTQYF
TRBV29-1	TRBJ1-1	CSVPYRAEAFF
TRBV4-3	TRBJ2-1	CASSSPRPGTGVGEQFF
TRBV12-3/TRBV12-4	TRBJ1-1	CAIQGWQGNTEAFF
TRBV29-1	TRBJ2-7	CSGQSSYEQYF
TRBV20-1	TRBJ1-1	CSARDTGLWTEAFF
TRBV7-6	TRBJ1-2	CASSLVPGQAPTLQGGYTF
TRBV7-2	TRBJ1-2	CASSPVPYGYTF
TRBV5-1	TRBJ2-5	CASSTGRNQETQYF
TRBV20-1	TRBJ1-1	CSAATLRGKNTEAFF
TRBV29-1	TRBJ1-2	CSVEDPRVSNYGYTF
TRBV29-1	TRBJ1-3	CSVEIRVNTIYF
TRBV6-6	TRBJ1-1	CASSYSLEAFF
TRBV27	TRBJ2-7	CASSLFGGTGLDF
TRBV6-6	TRBJ2-1	CASSYSQTEKYNEQFF
TRBV28	TRBJ2-1	CASRTPGVSYNEQFF
TRBV7-3	TRBJ2-5	CASSPGQGGQETQYF
TRBV15	TRBJ1-1	CATSRARGNTEAFF
TRBV7-9	TRBJ2-7	CASSPGGQGEYEQYF
TRBV19	TRBJ2-1	CASSIAPGGPNEQFF
TRBV28	TRBJ2-7	CASSLDNRDEQYF
TRBV28	TRBJ2-5	CASSFTSEGLETQYF
TRBV4-3	TRBJ2-7	CASSQDASGWSYEQYF
TRBV4-3	TRBJ2-7	CASSQYDDRALYEQYF
TRBV12-3/TRBV12-4	TRBJ1-2	CASSSHLNYGYTF
TRBV12-3/TRBV12-4	TRBJ2-3	CASSPPRVDTQYF
TRBV7-9	TRBJ2-5	CASSPHGGSLLETQYF
TRBV4-1	TRBJ1-2	CASSQVSGRGDNYGYTF
TRBV7-9	TRBJ2-7	CASSLDFGHEQYF
TRBV11-2	TRBJ1-1	CASSFGTGGHTEAFF
TRBV28	TRBJ2-7	CATDSGVGWAYEQYF
TRBV4-3	TRBJ2-1	CASSQDRQGYNEQFF
TRBV7-9	TRBJ2-3	CASSPPNLGLAGGDTQYF
TRBV12-3/TRBV12-4	TRBJ2-5	CASRGTGQGAGETQYF
TRBV28	TRBJ2-2	CASSPQGLNTGELFF
TRBV28	TRBJ2-1	CASSSRQNNEQFF
TRBV12-3/TRBV12-4	TRBJ2-1	CTSSPPTYNEQFF
TRBV4-1	TRBJ2-3	CASSQVGGGPDTQYF
TRBV4-3	TRBJ2-1	CASSQSAEYLYNEQFF
TRBV3-1	TRBJ2-1	CASNLGLGVYNEQFF
TRBV6-1	TRBJ2-1	CASSKLLAGSYNEQFF